Listed below are T cell receptor beta chains from one sample, sequenced in a study of T-cell memory formation after mild COVID-19. TCRdb recomputed calls from the 5' RACE reads with MiXCR, one row per CDR3 protein. The repertoire holds over 500,000 distinct CDR3 sequences, with roughly 17% as singletons. The sample comprised PBMCs or a T cell subset sorted from them (not recorded which). These receptors were collected from an adult woman who had mild COVID-19 (a few samples of this study predate the infection). Cell type and time point are not known. The CDR3 runs from the conserved cysteine through the conserved F or W. A D gene is named only where the DNA matches it firmly. Not every row has a clone size; where given, it reads once, few, many or a size class.

TRBJ2-1,few,TRBV6-2/TRBV6-3,TRBD2,TGTGCCACGGAGGCGGGAGAGAGGAGGTACAATGAGCAGTTCTTC,CATEAGERRYNEQFF
TRBJ2-7,few,TRBV5-1,TRBD1,TGCGCCAGCAGCCCGGTGACAGGGGGTCCTTCCTACGAGCAGTACTTC,CASSPVTGGPSYEQYF
TRBJ2-4,.,TRBV15,.,TGTGCCACCAGCAGCGGACCAGGGAGTCTTTGGGACATTCAGTACTTC,CATSSGPGSLWDIQYF
TRBJ2-1,.,TRBV12-3/TRBV12-4,.,TGTGCCAGCAGTTTGAACTCCCGCAATGAGCAGTTCTTC,CASSLNSRNEQFF
TRBJ1-6,.,TRBV20-1,.,TGCAGTGTTCCATATGGTTCACCCCTCCACTTT,CSVPYGSPLHF
TRBJ1-1,few,TRBV29-1,TRBD1,TGCAGCGTTGAAGGTACAGGGGGGAAGAACACTGAAGCTTTCTTT,CSVEGTGGKNTEAFF
TRBJ2-2,.,TRBV14,.,TGTGCCAGCAGCCAAGGAGCGGGTTGGACCGGGGAGCTGTTTTTT,CASSQGAGWTGELFF
TRBJ1-2,.,TRBV30,.,TGTGCCTGGAGTCGGGGGTTCTCAGGCTACACCTTC,CAWSRGFSGYTF
TRBJ2-7,.,TRBV18,TRBD2,TGTGCCAGCTCGCTAGCGGGGGATACCTACGAGCAGTACTTC,CASSLAGDTYEQYF
TRBJ2-7,.,TRBV9,.,TGTGCCAGCAGCCCCAAGGCCCGGAGTCTGGACTACGAGCAGTACTTC,CASSPKARSLDYEQYF
TRBJ1-2,few,TRBV27,.,TGTGCCAGCAGTCCCCGGGACGGAAGTAGCTATGGCTACACCTTC,CASSPRDGSSYGYTF
TRBJ2-3,.,TRBV10-3,TRBD2,TGTGCCATCAGTGGACCCAGTATAGCGGGAGGGCCTTTGGGCACAGATACGCAGTATTTT,CAISGPSIAGGPLGTDTQYF
TRBJ2-7,few,TRBV10-3,.,TGTGCCATCCGCCCTCCCCAGCTGGGTTACGAGCAGTACTTC,CAIRPPQLGYEQYF
TRBJ1-1,few,TRBV27,.,TGTGCCAGCAGTCCCTTGGGGTCTGAAGCTTTCTTT,CASSPLGSEAFF
TRBJ2-3,.,TRBV20-1,.,TGCAGTGCTACCCAAACCGGGGACGCCCTAGATACGCAGTATTTT,CSATQTGDALDTQYF
TRBJ2-3,.,TRBV24-1,TRBD1,TGTGCCACCAGTGAAACCAGGACAGGGTTGAGCACAGATACGCAGTATTTT,CATSETRTGLSTDTQYF
TRBJ1-2,.,TRBV6-5,TRBD1,TGTGCCAGCAAACCCCCCGGGACAGGGGGCAACTATGGCTACACCTTC,CASKPPGTGGNYGYTF
TRBJ2-3,few,TRBV6-5,.,TGTGCCAGCAGTTCCCATCAGGATACAGATACGCAGTATTTT,CASSSHQDTDTQYF
TRBJ2-5,once,TRBV4-2,TRBD2,TGTGCCAGCAGCCCCACTTCTAGCGGCAGGGAGACCCAGTACTTC,CASSPTSSGRETQYF
TRBJ2-6,few,TRBV7-2,TRBD1,TGTGCCAGCAGCGCGGGACAGGGATTTGTGCCTGGGGCCAACGTCCTGACTTTC,CASSAGQGFVPGANVLTF
TRBJ1-4,.,TRBV4-1,.,TGCGCCAGCAGCCCTCCCTATGAAGGGACTCGGCGGAATGAAAAACTGTTTTTT,CASSPPYEGTRRNEKLFF